This T cell receptor (beta chain) was captured in a study of shared clonotypes between healthy human individuals. The CDR3 is 11 residues long. V was trimmed by 7 bases and J by 6 bases, leaving 9 bases between them. Germline CDR1 and CDR2: MDHEN and SYDVKM. For each subset, genomic DNA was distributed in equal portions over several immunoSEQ plates. The protocol was immunoSEQ multiplex PCR, while the TCRdb copy is restricted to in-frame clones and leaves out a portion. The data show millions of clones, over 85% seen once. The source of this sequence is a man aged 18 to 30 in good health. Some clones in this sample may be carry-over from other donors' samples. The genes are TRBV28 and TRBJ1-2; D is perhaps TRBD1 (6 bases). The sample consisted of naive CD4+ T cells from PBMCs. As to subset: CD45RA+ positively selected. The CDR3 sequence is CASTWGHGYTF. The CDR3 nucleotides are TGTGCCAGCACTTGGGGGCATGGCTACACCTTC.